Listed below are T cell receptor beta chains from one sample, sequenced in a study of early T cells in non-severe SARS-CoV-2 infection. TCRdb reanalysed the 5' RACE reads using MiXCR and keeps one entry per CDR3 protein. The table has tens of thousands of distinct CDR3 sequences, under 7.5% seen once. The sample was whole blood, taken at baseline. The receptors derive from an adult who was a healthcare worker with PCR-confirmed SARS-CoV-2 infection or an uninfected control (not recorded which). Both conserved end residues are part of each CDR3. Each record gives: D gene, V gene, J gene, clone size, CDR3 protein, CDR3 DNA. The D gene is left open where the match is weak. For some rows the clone size is stated as once, few or many, or as a class when expanded; others skip it.

>.|TRBV12-3/TRBV12-4|TRBJ1-1|many
CASRTKRISTEAFF
TGTGCCAGCAGGACCAAAAGGATATCGACTGAAGCTTTCTTT
>.|TRBV4-1|TRBJ1-6|many
CASSQERRQPLHF
TGCGCCAGCAGCCAAGAGCGTCGACAACCCCTCCACTTT
>.|TRBV28|TRBJ2-2|few
CASSLFTANTGELFF
TGTGCCAGCAGTTTATTTACGGCGAACACCGGGGAGCTGTTTTTT
>.|TRBV6-5|TRBJ1-2|many
CASARARHDNYGYTF
TGTGCCAGCGCCCGTGCTAGACACGACAACTATGGCTACACCTTC
>.|TRBV6-5|TRBJ2-7|.
CASSYDRYNYEQYF
TGTGCCAGCAGTTACGACAGATACAACTACGAGCAGTACTTC
>TRBD1|TRBV10-3|TRBJ2-7|many
CAISRGQGMDEQYF
TGTGCCATCAGCAGAGGACAGGGTATGGACGAGCAGTACTTC
>.|TRBV3-1|TRBJ2-6|many
CASSQRIGGLEDSGANVLTF
TGTGCCAGCAGCCAAAGAATTGGGGGCCTTGAGGACTCTGGGGCCAACGTCCTGACTTTC
>TRBD2|TRBV5-4|TRBJ2-4|many
CASSFSGIQYF
TGTGCCAGCAGCTTTAGCGGGATTCAGTACTTC
>.|TRBV19|TRBJ1-1|.
CASGDWTNTEAFF
TGTGCCAGTGGGGATTGGACGAACACTGAAGCTTTCTTT
>.|TRBV19|TRBJ2-3|many
CASSSLNYSRNTQYF
TGTGCCAGTAGCAGCCTCAATTATAGTAGGAATACGCAGTATTTT
>TRBD1|TRBV7-9|TRBJ2-5|few
CASSSQGAEGETQYF
TGTGCCAGCAGCTCACAGGGGGCGGAGGGAGAGACCCAGTACTTC
>.|TRBV7-9|TRBJ2-5|few
CASSRGEETQYF
TGTGCCAGCAGCAGAGGGGAAGAGACCCAGTACTTC
>.|TRBV5-5|TRBJ2-3|many
CASSLGARGPAYTDTQYF
TGTGCCAGCAGCTTGGGGGCACGAGGTCCGGCATACACAGATACGCAGTATTTT
>.|TRBV5-1|TRBJ2-7|few
CASSLPTAYEQYF
TGCGCCAGCAGCTTGCCGACAGCATACGAGCAGTACTTC
>.|TRBV29-1|TRBJ2-3|.
CSVERLGGDGTDTQYF
TGCAGCGTTGAAAGGTTGGGGGGCGACGGCACAGATACGCAGTATTTT
>TRBD2|TRBV6-2/TRBV6-3|TRBJ2-1|.
CASTSGGNEQFF
TGTGCCAGCACGAGCGGGGGAAATGAGCAGTTCTTC
>TRBD1|TRBV20-1|TRBJ2-7|few
CSEQKTGSATYEQYF
TGCAGTGAACAAAAGACAGGGTCGGCAACCTACGAGCAGTACTTC